This passage covers 20 T cell receptor beta chains from one sample sequenced in a study of patients and donors after allogeneic stem cell transplantation. TCRdb reprocessed the RT-PCR reads via MiXCR and lists one record per CDR3 protein. The sample carries roughly 880,000 distinct CDR3 sequences, roughly 18% recorded once. Sequencing was performed on blood, either unsorted or a sorted T cell fraction (not recorded which). The receptors stem from a human donor who was either an allogeneic HSCT recipient or a stem cell or donor lymphocyte infusion donor (not recorded which). It is not recorded whose cells these are; they may come from a transplant donor.

V and J are TRBV18 and TRBJ2-5, with 8 positions matching TRBD2. There are 17 residues in the CDR3. CDR1 is KGHSH, CDR2 LQKENI, per germline. Losses at the gene ends were 5 bases for V and 5 bases for J; bases not matched to a gene: 16. CDR3: CASSAPFPGGPVETQYF. For the CDR3, the DNA is TGTGCCAGCTCAGCCCCATTCCCGGGGGGGCCCGTGGAGACCCAGTACTTC.

The V call is TRBV20-1, the J call TRBJ2-7; the D gene is possibly TRBD1 (6 bases). Trimming shortened V by 0 bases and J by 1 base, and 13 bases separated the two germline ends. Germline V gene lookup returns CDR1 DFQATT and CDR2 SNEGSKA (reference sequence). The CDR3 runs 15 residues. In DNA, the CDR3 is TGCAGTGCTAGAGATCACCAGGGGAGATCCTACGAGCAGTACTTC. Its protein product is CSARDHQGRSYEQYF.

Written as DNA, the CDR3 is TGTGCCAGCAGACCGGGACTAGCAATGGACGAGCAGTACTTC. Its protein is CASRPGLAMDEQYF. The chain links TRBV2 to TRBJ2-7, with TRBD2 matching 9 bases. The CDR3 consists of 14 residues. V shed 6 bases and J 5 bases; nucleotides not matched to a gene: 8. CDR1 and CDR2 (germline): SNHLY, FYNNEI.

The chain joins TRBV6-5 to TRBJ1-3, with 7 bases matching TRBD1. V trimming: 4 bases; J trimming: 6 bases; junction bases outside the gene matches: 6. The CDR3 has 14 amino acids. Germline CDR1 MNHEY, CDR2 SVGAGI. CDR3 sequence: CASSSTGLLNTIYF. The CDR3, as DNA: TGTGCCAGCAGTTCGACAGGGCTTTTAAACACCATATATTTT.

In this sample, this clonotype turned up many times. The rearrangement uses TRBV12-3 or TRBV12-4 and TRBJ1-1; TRBD1 agrees at 8 bases. The V gene end was trimmed by 3 bases and the J gene end by 0 bases; junction bases not matched to a gene: 3. This CDR3 has 15 residues. In DNA form, the CDR3 reads TGTGCCAGCAGTTTCAGGGGGCCGGTGAACACTGAAGCTTTCTTT. Its translation: CASSFRGPVNTEAFF.

This clonotype was seen only a few times. J is TRBJ2-4 and V is TRBV12-3 or TRBV12-4; 7 nucleotides line up with TRBD2. The V gene end was trimmed by 6 bases and the J gene end by 0 bases; junction bases not matched to a gene: 11. The CDR3 contains 17 residues. Here the CDR3 DNA reads TGTGCCAGCAGCAGCGGGGCGTTGAGGCTAGCCAAAAACATTCAGTACTTC. As protein: CASSSGALRLAKNIQYF.

This chain links TRBV14 with TRBJ2-2; no clear D gene. The V gene lost 0 bases and the J gene lost 2 bases, with 10 bases spanning the gap. The CDR3 runs to 16 residues. Germline V gene sequence: CDR1 SGHDN, CDR2 FVKESK. CDR3 residues: CASSQERQPNTGELFF. DNA of the CDR3: TGTGCCAGCAGCCAAGAGAGGCAGCCAAACACCGGGGAGCTGTTTTTT.

The V call is TRBV15, the J call TRBJ1-1; 8 bases are shared with TRBD1. In germline, CDR1 is LNHNV, CDR2 YYDKDF (reference sequence). Losses at the gene ends were 0 bases for V and 0 bases for J; bases not matched to a gene: 3. This CDR3 contains 16 residues. CDR3 in amino acids: CATSREPQGVNTEAFF. The CDR3 DNA sequence: TGTGCCACCAGCAGAGAACCACAGGGGGTGAACACTGAAGCTTTCTTT.

The chain links TRBV6-1 to TRBJ2-1; the D is unclear. This CDR3 is built from 15 residues. Germline CDR1 and CDR2: MNHNS and SASEGT. The germline V and J ends were trimmed by 9 bases and 0 bases, with 15 bases remaining between them. The CDR3 DNA reads TGTGCCAGGGGATCGGGCGGAAGCTCCTACAATGAGCAGTTCTTC. Residues: CARGSGGSSYNEQFF.

This clonotype turned up a few times. The chain combines TRBV29-1 with TRBJ1-5; 11 nucleotides align to TRBD1. Germline-derived CDR1 and CDR2 are SQVTM and ANQGSEA. The CDR3 has 16 amino acids. Trimming cost V 7 bases and J 1 base; bases outside gene matches: 9. The CDR3, as DNA: TGCAGCGCCGGGACAGGGGGGTCAGGGAGCAATCAGCCCCAGCATTTT. Its protein is CSAGTGGSGSNQPQHF.

V usage is TRBV20-1 and J usage is TRBJ2-3; 10 bases are shared with TRBD2. V lost 3 bases, J lost 2 bases, and 11 bases stayed unmatched. CDR3 size: 17 residues. Germline V lookup: CDR1 DFQATT, CDR2 SNEGSKA (reference sequence). This CDR3 reads CSARKAGGTQYTDTQYF. The CDR3 nucleotides are TGCAGTGCTAGGAAAGCGGGGGGGACCCAATACACAGATACGCAGTATTTT.

This chain joins TRBV10-3 and TRBJ1-2, with a possible D match to TRBD1 (6 bases). This CDR3 is 15 amino acids long. Germline V gene lookup returns CDR1 ENHRY and CDR2 SYGVKD. Trimming removed 2 bases at V and 4 bases at J, with 14 bases between. CDR3: CAISETQGRAYGYTF. DNA of the CDR3: TGTGCCATCAGTGAGACCCAGGGGCGGGCCTATGGCTACACCTTC.

This clonotype came up a few times. The chain recombines TRBV11-1 with TRBJ2-1; D is tentatively TRBD1 or TRBD2 (5 bases each). V was cut by 5 bases and J by 9 bases, with 17 bases left in between. The CDR3 contains 14 residues. The germline V gene encodes CDR1 SGHAT and CDR2 FQDESV (reference sequence). CDR3 DNA: TGTGCCAGCAGCGGGGCCCTAGCTGGGGGTGAGCAGTTCTTC. It encodes CASSGALAGGEQFF. The full variable domain, in which reference TRBV11-1 and TRBJ2-1 provide the parts outside the CDR3, is EAEVAQSPRYKITEKSQAVAFWCDPISGHATLYWYRQILGQGPELLVQFQDESVVDDSQLPKDRFSAERLKGVDSTLKIQPAELGDSAMYLCASSGALAGGEQFFGPGTRLTVL.

DNA of the CDR3: TGTGCCACCAGTGACTCCGGGACTACCCTTGATACGCAGTATTTT. Amino acids: CATSDSGTTLDTQYF. The V gene is TRBV24-1, the J gene TRBJ2-3; 7 bases fit TRBD2. Germline trimming cut 4 bases from V and 6 bases from J; bases unmatched to any gene: 9. The CDR3 extends over 15 amino acids. CDR1 and CDR2 (germline): KGHDR, SFDVKD.

This chain connects TRBV20-1 to TRBJ2-7, with 7 positions matching TRBD1. This CDR3 has 13 amino acids. With 3 bases clipped from V and 3 bases from J, the junction kept 5 bases outside the gene matches. CDR1 and CDR2 from the germline V gene are DFQATT and SNEGSKA (reference sequence). Here the CDR3 DNA reads TGCAGTGCTAGGGGACAGACAGGCTACGAGCAGTACTTC. This translates into CSARGQTGYEQYF.

The rearrangement links TRBV6-1 to TRBJ2-1; perhaps TRBD2 as D (5 bases). Germline CDR1 is MNHNS and CDR2 is SASEGT. Trimming removed 1 base at V and 9 bases at J, with 13 bases between. This CDR3 comprises 14 residues. The DNA of the CDR3 is TGTGCCAGCAGTGAAGGCGGGCCCCTGAGTGAGCAGTTCTTC. Residues: CASSEGGPLSEQFF.

This clonotype was seen a handful of times. The chain links TRBV29-1 to TRBJ2-7; TRBD1 or TRBD2 may be the D gene (5 bases each). V lost 5 bases and J lost 1, with 15 bases in between. Germline V gives CDR1 SQVTM, CDR2 ANQGSEA. The CDR3 covers 14 residues. CDR3 protein: CSVKVGPTSYEQYF. CDR3 nucleotides: TGCAGCGTTAAGGTGGGACCGACATCCTACGAGCAGTACTTC.

DNA for the CDR3: TGTGCCATCAGTGTAGCGGAACAAGAGACCCAGTACTTC. Amino acids: CAISVAEQETQYF. The gene calls are TRBV10-3 and TRBJ2-5, with D possibly matching TRBD2 (6 bases). The CDR3 length is 13 residues. The V and J ends lost 4 bases and 2 bases respectively, with 8 bases between them. Germline V CDR1 and CDR2: ENHRY, SYGVKD.

The genes are TRBV12-3 or TRBV12-4 and TRBJ1-5, with D possibly being TRBD1 (6 bases). The CDR3 spans 13 residues. V lost 7 bases, J lost 4 bases, and 11 bases lay in between. The CDR3 DNA is TGTGCCAGCACCTCGGACAGAAATCAGCCCCAGCATTTT. Residues: CASTSDRNQPQHF.

This clonotype occurred many times. The J gene is TRBJ2-4, the V gene TRBV21-1; the DNA was not used to check the table's D call, TRBD1. TRBV21-1 is a pseudogene locus. There are 20 residues in the CDR3. Here the CDR3 DNA reads TGTGCCAGCAGCAAAGAACTACTTACCCATTACCCGGTAGCCAAAAACATTCAGTACTTC. Residues: CASSKELLTHYPVAKNIQYF.